The 20 T cell receptor beta chains presented below share a single source sample, sequenced in a study of T-cell memory formation after mild COVID-19. In TCRdb, the 5' RACE reads were re-called with MiXCR into one record per CDR3 protein. The sample contains some 290,000 distinct CDR3 sequences, about 16% of which appear only once. The sequencing sample was made of PBMCs or a T cell subset sorted from them (not recorded which). The receptors were sampled from a young man who had mild COVID-19 (a few samples of this study predate the infection). Cell type and time point are not known.

This clonotype was detected only a few times. This rearrangement joins TRBV5-4 to TRBJ2-1; 11 positions agree with TRBD2. Germline V gene lookup returns CDR1 SGHNT and CDR2 YYREEE (reference sequence). The CDR3 is made up of 17 amino acids. J gave up 7 bases and V 3 bases, and 12 bases lay outside the gene matches. The CDR3 reads CASSSYPSGGRGNEQFF. The CDR3 DNA sequence: TGTGCCAGCAGCTCCTACCCTAGCGGGGGGCGAGGGAATGAGCAGTTCTTC.

This clonotype was picked up a small number of times. This chain connects TRBV29-1 to TRBJ2-4; 10 positions agree with TRBD1. In germline, CDR1 is SQVTM, CDR2 ANQGSEA. Unmatched junction bases numbered 6, after V lost 7 bases and J lost 6 bases. This CDR3 contains 13 residues. This CDR3 reads CSGIGTGANIQYF. In DNA form, the CDR3 reads TGCAGCGGGATCGGGACAGGGGCAAACATTCAGTACTTC.

About this clonotype itself: A much larger clone lies one base from this, so it may be a read error. The chain carries TRBV6-5 and TRBJ2-3; D might be TRBD2 (5 bases). The CDR3 totals 14 residues. Trimming took 0 bases from V and 2 from J, leaving 6 bases between them. Germline loops: CDR1 MNHEY, CDR2 SVGAGI. This CDR3 reads CASSYSTTTDTQYF. CDR3 in DNA: TGTGCCAGCAGTTACTCGACTACCACAGATACGCAGTATTTT.

This clonotype showed up just a few times. J is TRBJ1-2 and V is TRBV5-6; 8 nucleotides line up with TRBD1. V lost 2 bases and J lost 10; bases outside the gene matches: 16. Per germline, CDR1 SGHDT and CDR2 YYEEEE. The length of the CDR3 is 16 residues. As DNA, the CDR3 is TGTGCCAGCAGCTTCGGACAGGGTAGGCACCGAGGTCTCTACACCTTC. As protein: CASSFGQGRHRGLYTF.

The rearrangement uses TRBV7-9 and TRBJ2-7; D may be TRBD1 (5 bases). V lost 1 base, J lost 6 bases, and 13 bases lay in between. This CDR3 region has 14 residues. Germline V gene sequence: CDR1 SEHNR, CDR2 FQNEAQ (reference sequence). The CDR3 DNA follows: TGTGCCAGCAGCTTAGGGGGCACGGTAGGCGAGCAGTACTTC. Its translation is CASSLGGTVGEQYF.

The rearrangement links TRBV10-2 to TRBJ1-1; D unresolved. V gave up 5 bases and J gave up 6 bases, with 7 bases separating them. Germline lookup yields CDR1 WSHSY and CDR2 SAAADI. The CDR3 covers 11 residues. DNA of the CDR3: TGCGCCAGCAGTCAGATTTCTGAAGCTTTCTTT. Amino acids: CASSQISEAFF.

This clonotype was recorded once. The rearrangement joins TRBV7-2 to TRBJ2-7; tentative D call: TRBD2 (6 bases). The CDR3 sequence is 13 residues long. The V gene's germline CDR1 is SGHTA and CDR2 FQGNSA. V lost 0 bases, J lost 7 bases, and 10 bases lay in between. CDR3 coding DNA: TGTGCCAGCAGCTTAGCCCGGGGGAATGAGCAGTACGTC. It translates to CASSLARGNEQYV.

This clonotype appeared a few times. The chain links TRBV6-2 or TRBV6-3 to TRBJ2-7; D not resolved. CDR1 MNHEY and CDR2 SVGEGT come from the germline V gene. V gave up 0 bases and J gave up 4 bases, with 7 bases separating them. The CDR3 runs to 13 residues. CDR3 protein: CASSYSAEYEQYF. CDR3 coding DNA: TGTGCCAGCAGTTACTCTGCGGAATACGAGCAGTACTTC.

This clonotype was seen only a few times. The DNA for the CDR3 is TGTGCCAGCAGCTTAATCGGCGGGGGAAGTGACATTCAGTACTTC. Translating it yields CASSLIGGGSDIQYF. V and J are TRBV7-6 and TRBJ2-4, with 7 bases that match TRBD2. Trimming removed 2 bases from V and 8 bases from J; junction bases left unmatched: 9. This CDR3 spans 15 amino acids. The germline CDR1 and CDR2 sequences are SGHVS and FNYEAQ.

The genes are TRBV11-2 and TRBJ1-6, with D uncertain. Trimming pared 0 bases from V and 7 bases from J, leaving 7 bases between. The CDR3 consists of 14 residues. Germline values: CDR1 SGHAT, CDR2 FQNNGV. In nucleotides, the CDR3 is TGTGCCAGCAGCTTAGACGGAACAAATTCACCCCTCCACTTT. Translated: CASSLDGTNSPLHF.

This clonotype turned up a few times. V is TRBV7-2 and J is TRBJ2-3; tentatively, D is TRBD1 (6 bases). Germline assignment: CDR1 SGHTA and CDR2 FQGNSA. Trimming removed 1 base at V and 12 bases at J, with 20 bases between. CDR3 length: 15 amino acids. CDR3 in DNA: TGTGCCAGCAGCTTAGACTCGGGTGTGAGCAGGGGTCAGTATTTT. Its translation: CASSLDSGVSRGQYF.

This sequence joins TRBV29-1 and TRBJ2-3, with 7 bases lining up with TRBD2. The CDR3 is made up of 14 amino acids. V trimming: 1 base; J trimming: 2 bases; junction bases outside the gene matches: 3. CDR1 is SQVTM, CDR2 ANQGSEA, per germline. CDR3 loop: CSVEVLADTDTQYF. The CDR3 DNA reads as TGCAGCGTTGAAGTGCTAGCGGACACAGATACGCAGTATTTT.

The chain couples TRBV29-1 to TRBJ2-3; 8 nucleotides align to TRBD1. Germline assignment: CDR1 SQVTM and CDR2 ANQGSEA. The CDR3 has 12 amino acids. The V and J ends lost 5 bases and 13 bases, in that order; junction bases with no gene match: 11. The CDR3 region is CSVSPGGQVKYF. The CDR3 DNA reads TGCAGCGTTAGTCCCGGGGGACAGGTGAAGTATTTT.

This clonotype has only a few counts. The rearrangement links TRBV5-5 to TRBJ1-1; tentative D call: TRBD1 (5 bases). CDR3 size: 15 residues. V dropped 4 bases and J dropped 2 bases, with 15 bases sitting between them. CDR1 and CDR2 (germline): SGHKS, YYEKEE (reference sequence). In nucleotides, the CDR3 is TGTGCCAGCAGCCGGCCGACAGTCCCTAACACTGAAGCTTTCTTT. It codes for CASSRPTVPNTEAFF.

Ten or more counts support this clonotype. V is TRBV7-2 and J is TRBJ2-7, with no clear D. Deletions cut 1 base from V and 1 base from J, with 20 bases between. Germline CDR1 is SGHTA and CDR2 is FQGNSA. The CDR3 covers 18 residues. CDR3 DNA sequence: TGTGCCAGCAGCTTAGGGGTTCTAAAGGACCGACGATCCTACGAGCAGTACGTC. Protein: CASSLGVLKDRRSYEQYV.

In this sample, this clonotype turned up a few times. This chain joins TRBV28 and TRBJ2-1, with D perhaps TRBD2 (7 bases). The CDR3 has 15 amino acids. Trimming took 2 bases from V and 4 from J, leaving 12 bases between them. Germline V gene sequence: CDR1 MDHEN, CDR2 SYDVKM. The CDR3 sequence: CASSLGGAEYNEQFF. The CDR3 nucleotides read TGTGCCAGCAGTTTAGGGGGGGCTGAATACAATGAGCAGTTCTTC.

There are a few counts of this clonotype. The chain employs TRBV7-2 and TRBJ2-5; D gene ambiguous. The CDR3 extends over 15 amino acids. V was clipped by 5 bases and J by 5 bases, with 18 bases between them. Germline assignment: CDR1 SGHTA and CDR2 FQGNSA. This CDR3 is CASSRTTLLRETQYF. CDR3 DNA sequence: TGTGCCAGCAGCCGAACGACCCTACTCCGGGAGACCCAGTACTTC.

This clonotype was seen more than once but under ten times. The J gene is TRBJ2-1, the V gene TRBV20-1; perhaps TRBD2 as D (6 bases). Trimming removed 4 bases at V and 4 bases at J, with 11 bases between. CDR3 size: 13 residues. Germline-derived CDR1 and CDR2 are DFQATT and SNEGSKA (reference sequence). The CDR3 nucleotides read TGCAGTGCTACGTCGGGGGTATACAATGAGCAGTTCTTC. Protein: CSATSGVYNEQFF.

This clonotype was counted only a few times. The chain joins TRBV5-1 to TRBJ2-1; no reliable D call. From germline, CDR1 is SGHRS and CDR2 YFSETQ. The V gene lost 4 bases and the J gene lost 8 bases, with 10 bases spanning the gap. CDR3 length: 12 amino acids. CDR3 amino acids: CASSLDFDEQFF. CDR3 nucleotide sequence: TGCGCCAGCAGCCTCGACTTTGATGAGCAGTTCTTC. The full variable domain, completed using reference TRBV5-1 and TRBJ2-1, is KAGVTQTPRYLIKTRGQQVTLSCSPISGHRSVSWYQQTPGQGLQFLFEYFSETQRNKGNFPGRFSGRQFSNSRSEMNVSTLELGDSALYLCASSLDFDEQFFGPGTRLTVL.

CDR3 coding DNA: TGTGCCAGCAGCGACGCTCGGGGATCTGGAAACACCATATATTTT. Translation: CASSDARGSGNTIYF. This chain connects TRBV7-9 to TRBJ1-3; D is unclear. Germline CDR1 reads SEHNR; CDR2 reads FQNEAQ (reference sequence). The CDR3 extends over 15 amino acids. Trimming took off 5 bases at V and 1 base at J, with 12 bases between the two ends.